Below, 15 T cell receptor beta chains from the same sample are listed, as sequenced in a study of control samples from healthy donors and cancer patients. Generated by immunoSEQ multiplex PCR, the TCRdb table keeps only in-frame clones and is missing some. The sample contains 120,000 to 150,000 clones, about 90% of which appear only once. The material sequenced was blood. The receptors stem from a man between 18 and 29 years old in good health.

The chain recombines TRBV2 with TRBJ2-3; TRBD2 agrees at 8 bases. Germline V CDR1 and CDR2: SNHLY, FYNNEI. The trim removed 6 bases at V and 10 bases at J, leaving 3 bases unmatched. The CDR3 runs to 11 residues. The DNA for the CDR3 is TGTGCCAGCAGGCTAGCGGGCGCGCAGTATTTT. As protein: CASRLAGAQYF.

The chain recombines TRBV7-9 with TRBJ1-6; 7 bases fit TRBD1. The CDR3 consists of 16 residues. The germline gives CDR1 SEHNR, CDR2 FQNEAQ (reference sequence). The J segment lost 7 bases and the V segment lost 5 bases, leaving 11 bases of the junction unmatched. CDR3 residues: CASSAADRDRNSPLHF. The CDR3, as DNA: TGTGCCAGCAGCGCCGCTGACAGGGATCGGAATTCACCCCTCCACTTT.

The rearrangement joins TRBV18 to TRBJ2-3; tentative D call: TRBD2 (5 bases). Trimming cost V 8 bases and J 0 bases, with 12 bases left between them. The germline V gene has CDR1 KGHSH and CDR2 LQKENI. The CDR3 is made up of 14 amino acids. This CDR3 is CASKRERSTDTQYF. Here the CDR3 DNA reads TGTGCCAGCAAACGGGAAAGAAGCACAGATACGCAGTATTTT.

DNA for the CDR3: TGCGCCAGCAGCTTACGACAGGTCGAGGGGACACCGAGCGAGCAGTACTTC. Amino acid sequence: CASSLRQVEGTPSEQYF. This rearrangement joins TRBV5-1 to TRBJ2-7; D possibly corresponds to TRBD1 (6 bases). This CDR3 is 17 amino acids long. Per the germline V gene, CDR1 is SGHRS and CDR2 is YFSETQ. Trimming shortened V by 2 bases and J by 6 bases, and 24 bases separated the two germline ends.

The J gene is TRBJ2-2, the V gene TRBV3-1 (or the pseudogene TRBV3-2); D perhaps matches TRBD2 (6 bases). Germline values: CDR1 LGHDT, CDR2 YNNKEL (reference sequence). The CDR3 is 17 amino acids. V was shortened by 1 base and J by 4 bases, with 16 bases between the two germline ends. The CDR3 reads CASSQVPLGGVTGELFF. Here the CDR3 DNA reads TGTGCCAGCAGCCAAGTCCCGCTGGGGGGAGTCACCGGGGAGCTGTTTTTT.

The genes are TRBV28 and TRBJ1-4, with a tentative D call TRBD1 (5 bases). Germline V lookup: CDR1 MDHEN, CDR2 SYDVKM. V lost 5 bases, J lost 2 bases, and 18 bases lay in between. This CDR3 has 17 amino acids. The CDR3 region has the DNA TGTGCCAGCAGTCCCCCCGGGGGATTCGGGACTAATGAAAAACTGTTTTTT. Protein sequence: CASSPPGGFGTNEKLFF. The variable domain in full, completed from reference TRBV28 and TRBJ1-4, reads DVKVTQSSRYLVKRTGEKVFLECVQDMDHENMFWYRQDPGLGLRLIYFSYDVKMKEKGDIPEGYSVSREKKERFSLILESASTNQTSMYLCASSPPGGFGTNEKLFFGSGTQLSVL.

This clone has only one observation. The chain carries TRBV7-9 and TRBJ2-7; the match to TRBD2 covers 13 bases. The V gene's germline CDR1 is SEHNR and CDR2 FQNEAQ (reference sequence). There are 18 residues in the CDR3. With V trimmed by 1 base and J by 2 bases, 8 bases remained unmatched. CDR3 DNA: TGTGCCAGCAGCTTAGGGGCGACTAGCGGGGGGAACGCCTACGAGCAGTACTTC. Translating gives CASSLGATSGGNAYEQYF.

This chain uses TRBV24-1 with TRBJ2-2, with 9 positions matching TRBD1. Germline V gives CDR1 KGHDR, CDR2 SFDVKD. V shed 5 bases and J 6 bases; nucleotides not matched to a gene: 12. CDR3 size: 17 residues. The CDR3 reads CATSGLTGGLWAGELFF. The CDR3 nucleotides are TGTGCCACCAGTGGACTCACAGGGGGCCTTTGGGCCGGGGAGCTGTTTTTT.

The gene calls are TRBV5-8 and TRBJ1-1, with 8 bases fitting TRBD1. Germline CDR1 is SGHTS and CDR2 is YDEGEE. V lost 4 bases to trimming and J lost 5 bases; unmatched junction nucleotides: 16. The CDR3 loop spans 17 amino acids. CDR3 loop: CASSPRQGSSKITEAFF. The CDR3 DNA reads as TGTGCCAGCAGCCCCAGACAGGGGTCGTCAAAAATAACTGAAGCTTTCTTT.

The chain recombines TRBV23-1 with TRBJ2-1; D may be TRBD2 (6 bases). TRBV23-1 is assigned to the ORF class and has an uncertain function. This CDR3 spans 14 amino acids. V gave up 6 bases and J gave up 0 bases, with 9 bases separating them. The CDR3 loop reads CASRGLRSYNEQFF. The CDR3 DNA follows: TGCGCCAGCAGGGGACTTCGCTCCTACAATGAGCAGTTCTTC.

The chain employs TRBV4-1 and TRBJ2-5; D is undetermined. Germline V CDR1 and CDR2: MGHRA, YSYEKL. The CDR3 sequence is 13 residues long. V was clipped by 0 bases and J by 5 bases, with 7 bases between them. CDR3 sequence reads: CASSQEPSETQYF. The CDR3 coding sequence is TGCGCCAGCAGCCAAGAACCTAGTGAGACCCAGTACTTC.

This sequence joins TRBV7-2 and TRBJ2-5; 7 bases agree with TRBD1. Germline loops: CDR1 SGHTA, CDR2 FQGNSA. The CDR3 sequence is 13 residues long. V was clipped by 5 bases and J by 4 bases; unmatched bases: 4. The CDR3 is CASSQGQAETQYF. As DNA, the CDR3 is TGTGCCAGCAGCCAAGGACAGGCAGAGACCCAGTACTTC.

This chain uses TRBV9 with TRBJ2-2; 8 positions agree with TRBD2. Germline trimming cut 2 bases from V and 3 bases from J; bases unmatched to any gene: 6. CDR3 length: 16 residues. CDR1 SGDLS and CDR2 YYNGEE come from the germline V gene. CDR3 DNA: TGTGCCAGCAGCGTTCGGGGACTAGGGGACACCGGGGAGCTGTTTTTT. Its translation: CASSVRGLGDTGELFF. Complete variable domain (other parts from reference TRBV9 and TRBJ2-2): DSGVTQTPKHLITATGQRVTLRCSPRSGDLSVYWYQQSLDQGLQFLIQYYNGEERAKGNILERFSAQQFPDLHSELNLSSLELGDSALYFCASSVRGLGDTGELFFGEGSRLTVL.

This chain connects TRBV2 to TRBJ1-3, with unresolved D. CDR1 is SNHLY and CDR2 is FYNNEI in the germline V gene. There are 12 residues in the CDR3. Trimming pared 6 bases from V and 7 bases from J, leaving 10 bases between. CDR3 nucleotides: TGTGCCAGCAGCAAGGAATCGAACACCATATATTTT. Protein product: CASSKESNTIYF.

This chain connects TRBV30 to TRBJ1-5; TRBD1 is a possible D gene (5 bases). This CDR3 contains 14 residues. CDR1 GTSNPN and CDR2 SVGIG come from the germline V gene (reference sequence). Trimming took off 0 bases at V and 5 bases at J, with 11 bases between the two ends. This chain's CDR3 is CAWSVPDIDQPQHF. The CDR3 region has the DNA TGTGCCTGGAGTGTTCCGGACATTGATCAGCCCCAGCATTTT.